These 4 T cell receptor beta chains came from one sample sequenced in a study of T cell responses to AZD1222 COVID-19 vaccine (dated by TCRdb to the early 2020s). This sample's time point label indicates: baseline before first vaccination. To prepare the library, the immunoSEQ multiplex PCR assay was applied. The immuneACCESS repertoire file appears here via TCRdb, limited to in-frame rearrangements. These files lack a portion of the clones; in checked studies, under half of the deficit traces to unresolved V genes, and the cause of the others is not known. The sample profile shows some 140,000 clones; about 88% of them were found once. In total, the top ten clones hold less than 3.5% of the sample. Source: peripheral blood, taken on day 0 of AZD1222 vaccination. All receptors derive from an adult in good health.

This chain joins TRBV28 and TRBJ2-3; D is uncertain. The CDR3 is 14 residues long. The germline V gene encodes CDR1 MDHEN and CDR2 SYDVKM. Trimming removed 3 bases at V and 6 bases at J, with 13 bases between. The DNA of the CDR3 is TGTGCCAGCAGTTTGGGCCTCTCTACGGATACGCAGTATTTT. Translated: CASSLGLSTDTQYF.

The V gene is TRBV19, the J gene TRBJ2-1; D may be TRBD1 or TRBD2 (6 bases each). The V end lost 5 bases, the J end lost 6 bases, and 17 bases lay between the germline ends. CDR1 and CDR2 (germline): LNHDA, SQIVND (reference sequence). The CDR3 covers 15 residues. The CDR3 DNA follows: TGTGCCAGTAGTTTTAACTCCGGAGGGGGCAATGAGCAGTTCTTC. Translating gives CASSFNSGGGNEQFF. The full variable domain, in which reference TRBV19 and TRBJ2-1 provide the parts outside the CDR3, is DGGITQSPKYLFRKEGQNVTLSCEQNLNHDAMYWYRQDPGQGLRLIYYSQIVNDFQKGDIAEGYSVSREKKESFPLTVTSAQKNPTAFYLCASSFNSGGGNEQFFGPGTRLTVL.

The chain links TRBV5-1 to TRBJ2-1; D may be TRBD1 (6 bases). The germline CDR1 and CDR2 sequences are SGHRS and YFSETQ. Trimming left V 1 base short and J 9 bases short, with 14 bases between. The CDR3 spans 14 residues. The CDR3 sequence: CASSLLAGAGEQFF. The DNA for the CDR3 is TGCGCCAGCAGCTTGCTTGCAGGGGCAGGTGAGCAGTTCTTC.

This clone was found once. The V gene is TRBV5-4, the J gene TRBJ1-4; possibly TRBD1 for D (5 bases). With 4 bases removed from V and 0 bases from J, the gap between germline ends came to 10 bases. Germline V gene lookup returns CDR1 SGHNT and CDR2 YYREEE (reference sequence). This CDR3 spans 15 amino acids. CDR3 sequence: CASSRGTATNEKLFF. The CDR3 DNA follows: TGTGCCAGCAGCCGGGGGACGGCAACTAATGAAAAACTGTTTTTT.